Given below is one TCR beta chain in context. Germline V CDR1 and CDR2: MDHEN, SYDVKM. Losses at the gene ends were 4 bases for V and 7 bases for J; bases not matched to a gene: 8. The CDR3 has 16 amino acids. The data were taken from a study of blood T cell repertoires in COVID-19. Study at large: Researchers got acute and convalescent COVID-19 samples from the United States, Italy and Spain. T cells, B-cell-depleted T cells, or PBMCs provided the cDNA or gDNA that served as material.

In the original processing: By means of reference gene primer amplification, nucleated cell counts were estimated. Generated by immunoSEQ multiplex PCR, the TCRdb table keeps only in-frame clones and is missing some. V, J and clone size were drawn from that table, and D and trimming were deduced from the DNA. Among some 70,000 clones listed, around four fifths were seen once. The TCR originated in a woman aged 55 to 70 with acute or convalescent COVID-19. The chain couples TRBV28 to TRBJ1-5; TRBD1 aligns across 12 bases. The sequenced sample was peripheral blood. The CDR3 region has the DNA TGTGCCAGCAGTTCCGCCGGGACAGGGGGCCGACAGCCCCAGCATTTT. Translation gives CASSSAGTGGRQPQHF.